Detailed here is one T cell receptor beta chain. Its cognate antigen is unknown. An end of the junction differs from the germline gene, which may be a read error. The data originate from a study of T cell repertoires in cytomegalovirus infection. CDR1 is SNHLY and CDR2 is FYNNEI in the germline V gene. The CDR3 runs to 14 residues. Using its own MiXCR run on the reads, TCRdb lists one record per CDR3 protein. The sample yields nearly 700,000 distinct CDR3 sequences, roughly 36% seen once. The input for sequencing was cultured PBMCs, taken from culture after CMV antigen stimulation. The receptor's source is a human donor in good health (CMV status not recorded). Some clones in this sample may be carry-over from other donors' samples. V gene TRBV2 combines with J gene TRBJ2-5, with a possible D match to TRBD1 (5 bases). The chain's CDR3 is CASSEDRGQETQYF. The CDR3 DNA reads TGTGCCAGCAGCGAAGACAGAGGCCAAGAGACCCAGTACTTC.